Below are 14 T cell receptor beta chains sequenced from a single sample in a study of blood T cell repertoires in COVID-19. TCRdb keeps only in-frame clones here, not all; method: immunoSEQ multiplex PCR. In the table there are about 73,000 clones, about 88% of which are singletons. The sample comprised peripheral blood. Every receptor here comes from a man at least 80 years old with acute or convalescent COVID-19.

The chain recombines TRBV20-1 with TRBJ1-3; D is unclear. The length of the CDR3 is 13 residues. The germline V and J ends were trimmed by 3 bases and 2 bases, with 8 bases remaining between them. Germline-derived CDR1 and CDR2 are DFQATT and SNEGSKA (reference sequence). This CDR3 reads CSASYTAGNTIYF. CDR3 in DNA: TGCAGTGCTAGTTATACTGCTGGAAACACCATATATTTT.

The V call is TRBV7-2, the J call TRBJ1-2, with 8 bases identical to TRBD1. Trimming at V came to 7 bases and at J to 0 bases, leaving 13 bases not matched to a gene. The CDR3 is made up of 17 amino acids. Germline V lookup: CDR1 SGHTA, CDR2 FQGNSA. The CDR3 protein is CASTGRNRGKPNYGYTF. The CDR3 DNA follows: TGTGCCAGCACCGGGAGGAACAGGGGGAAACCTAACTATGGCTACACCTTC.

The chain uses TRBV30 and TRBJ1-5; D gene ambiguous. The CDR3 totals 14 residues. Between the trimmed V and J ends, which lost 0 bases and 3 bases, there was a span of 9 bases. Germline lookup yields CDR1 GTSNPN and CDR2 SVGIG (reference sequence). The DNA of the CDR3 is TGTGCCTGGAGTGTCCTCGGTCCCAATCAGCCCCAGCATTTT. It specifies CAWSVLGPNQPQHF.

This clone was counted only a few times. This chain uses TRBV5-1 with TRBJ1-2; no firm D call. The CDR3 is 12 residues long. V lost 4 bases to trimming and J lost 6 bases, with 10 bases between them. The germline CDR1 and CDR2 sequences are SGHRS and YFSETQ. The CDR3 DNA reads as TGCGCCAGCAGCGGCTCGTACGATGGCTACACCTTC. Its protein product is CASSGSYDGYTF.

The chain couples TRBV2 to TRBJ1-1; 7 bases line up with TRBD1. Unmatched junction bases numbered 6, after V lost 8 bases and J lost 3 bases. The CDR3 covers 13 residues. Looked up from germline, CDR1 is SNHLY and CDR2 is FYNNEI. Here the CDR3 DNA reads TGTGCCAGCCGACAGGGAAGGGACACTGAAGCTTTCTTT. Translation: CASRQGRDTEAFF.

J is TRBJ1-4 and V is TRBV10-2; the D gene is possibly TRBD1 (6 bases). The V and J ends lost 0 bases and 7 bases respectively, with 12 bases between them. The V gene's germline CDR1 is WSHSY and CDR2 SAAADI. The CDR3 consists of 15 residues. CDR3 region: CASSESPGAGEKLFF. The CDR3 nucleotides read TGCGCCAGCAGTGAGTCCCCAGGGGCTGGTGAAAAACTGTTTTTT.

The genes are TRBV2 and TRBJ1-5; D not certain. The CDR3 runs 16 residues. Germline V CDR1 and CDR2: SNHLY, FYNNEI. The V gene lost 2 bases and the J gene lost 3 bases, with 14 bases spanning the gap. The DNA of the CDR3 is TGTGCCAGCAGTGAACGTCGGACGGGATACAATCAGCCCCAGCATTTT. It translates to CASSERRTGYNQPQHF.

As concerns this clone: The sample holds other DNA sequences that translate to the same CDR3. This chain joins TRBV29-1 and TRBJ1-1; TRBD1 aligns across 8 bases. The CDR3 length is 13 residues. Germline V gene sequence: CDR1 SQVTM, CDR2 ANQGSEA. The V and J ends lost 6 bases and 1 base, in that order; junction bases with no gene match: 4. The CDR3 DNA is TGCAGCGTAACCGGGACAGGGAACACTGAAGCTTTCTTT. Its protein is CSVTGTGNTEAFF.

The chain recombines TRBV6-6 with TRBJ1-1; D perhaps matches TRBD1 (6 bases). V dropped 6 bases and J dropped 6 bases, with 17 bases sitting between them. This CDR3 is built from 14 residues. Germline V CDR1 and CDR2: MNHNY, SVGAGI (reference sequence). This CDR3 reads CASSLVQGIAEAFF. The CDR3 DNA reads as TGTGCCAGCAGCCTTGTACAGGGAATTGCTGAAGCTTTCTTT.

The rearrangement joins TRBV15 to TRBJ2-1; D is unclear. Germline CDR1 and CDR2: LNHNV and YYDKDF (reference sequence). The CDR3 totals 15 residues. The V end lost 0 bases, the J end lost 7 bases, and 13 bases lay between the germline ends. This CDR3 is CATSRDPARQNEQFF. The CDR3 nucleotides read TGTGCCACCAGCAGAGATCCGGCCAGACAAAATGAGCAGTTCTTC.

The chain uses TRBV21-1 and TRBJ1-5; the table's TRBD1 call for D was not verified on the DNA. TRBV21-1 is annotated as a pseudogene. This CDR3 spans 19 amino acids. This CDR3 is CASSHFQNIVRGPDQPQHF. CDR3 sequence (DNA): TGTGCCAGCAGCCACTTCCAAAATATAGTGAGGGGGCCGGATCAGCCCCAGCATTTT.

This clone was counted only a few times. The J gene is TRBJ2-1, the V gene TRBV20-1, with 9 bases fitting TRBD2. V shed 3 bases, J shed 7 bases, and the junction held 16 bases outside the gene matches. The CDR3 runs to 17 residues. Germline loops: CDR1 DFQATT, CDR2 SNEGSKA (reference sequence). The CDR3 protein is CSASPLAGRGLSNEQFF. The CDR3 DNA reads as TGCAGTGCTAGTCCCCTAGCGGGGAGGGGGCTAAGTAATGAGCAGTTCTTC.

The chain's CDR3 is CASSLGSGGHQPQHF. The CDR3 bases are TGTGCCAGCAGCCTTGGGTCAGGGGGGCATCAGCCCCAGCATTTT. The chain joins TRBV3-1 (or the pseudogene TRBV3-2) to TRBJ1-5, with TRBD1 identical over 7 bases. Trimming cost V 4 bases and J 5 bases; bases outside gene matches: 8. Germline V lookup: CDR1 LGHDT, CDR2 YNNKEL (reference sequence). The CDR3 contains 15 residues.

This clone came up once. The chain uses TRBV3-1 (or the pseudogene TRBV3-2) and TRBJ1-1, with D unclear. Trimming stripped 3 bases from V and 11 bases from J, with 13 bases between. Germline V gives CDR1 LGHDT, CDR2 YNNKEL (reference sequence). The CDR3 has 12 residues. The CDR3 region is CASSQLNFGAFF. In DNA form, the CDR3 reads TGTGCCAGCAGCCAGTTGAACTTTGGTGCTTTCTTT.